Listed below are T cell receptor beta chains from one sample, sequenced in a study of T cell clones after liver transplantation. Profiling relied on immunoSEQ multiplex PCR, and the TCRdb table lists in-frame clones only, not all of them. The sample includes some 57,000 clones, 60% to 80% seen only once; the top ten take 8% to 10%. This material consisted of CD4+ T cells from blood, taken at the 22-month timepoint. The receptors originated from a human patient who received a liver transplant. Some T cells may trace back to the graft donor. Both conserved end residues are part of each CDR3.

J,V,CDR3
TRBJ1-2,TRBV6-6,CASSYGQGEGYGYTF
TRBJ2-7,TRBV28,CAAGLGDYEQYF
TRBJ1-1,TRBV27,CASSLWTARGTEAFF
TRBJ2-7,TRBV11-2,CASSFPDNSYEQYF
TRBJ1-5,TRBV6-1,CASMAMTVYQPQHF
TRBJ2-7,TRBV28,CASSLGASYEQYF
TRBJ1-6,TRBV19,CASPGGYNSPLHF
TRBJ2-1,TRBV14,CASSRGRSYNEQFF
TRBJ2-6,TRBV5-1,CASSLVGSGANVLTF
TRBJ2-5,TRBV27,CASSLSPPGAFPGKQETQYF
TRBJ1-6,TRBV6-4,CASTEGYNSPLHF
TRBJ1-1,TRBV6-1,CASRHPRDTEAFF
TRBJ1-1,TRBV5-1,CASRTTGRQTEAFF
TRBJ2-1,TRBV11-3,CASSSGGALNEQFF
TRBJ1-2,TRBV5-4,CASSFWDRAGYGYTF
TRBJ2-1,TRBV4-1,CASSQDPQSYNEQFF
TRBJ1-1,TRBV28,CASSHLPGQGPMNTEAFF
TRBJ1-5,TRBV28,CASTPGTGGRQPQHF
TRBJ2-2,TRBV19,CASRRQPTGTGELFF
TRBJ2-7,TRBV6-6,CASSRRTGINYEQYF
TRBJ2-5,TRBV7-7,CASSPHGQGAQETQYF
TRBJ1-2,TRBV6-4,CASSDSGTGYGYTF
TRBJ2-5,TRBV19,CASSIDSGSGETQYF
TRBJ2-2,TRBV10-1,CASSPGVGGELFF
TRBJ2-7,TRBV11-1,CASSLALSYEGEQYF
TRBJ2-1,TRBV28,CASRERVESYNEQFF
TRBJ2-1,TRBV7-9,CASSARTSFYNEQFF
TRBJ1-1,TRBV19,CASSQGWRYLYAEAFF
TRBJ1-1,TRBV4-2,CASSQITQGDTEAFF
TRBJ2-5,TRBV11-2,CASSPVTDLSDETQYF
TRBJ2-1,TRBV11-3,CASSLGDSDLYNEQFF
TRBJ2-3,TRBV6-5,CASSERRTDTQYF
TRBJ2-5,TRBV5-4,CASSFRGDETQYF
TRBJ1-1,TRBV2,CASTPGTGDTEAFF
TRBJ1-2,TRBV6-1,CASSEGGRFNYGYTF
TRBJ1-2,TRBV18,CASSSDGQNYGYTF
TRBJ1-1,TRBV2,CASSTDNEAFF
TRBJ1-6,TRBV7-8,CASSLVVRWDSPLHF
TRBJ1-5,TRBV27,CASRGWGNQPQHF
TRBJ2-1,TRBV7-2,CASSLNVGRERQFF
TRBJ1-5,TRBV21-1,CASSKCRSGAHQPQHF
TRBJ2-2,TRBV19,CASSRLQGARVTGELFF
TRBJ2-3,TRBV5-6,CASSPDPRGTDTQYF
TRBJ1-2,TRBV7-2,CASSLVSTEGTYGYTF
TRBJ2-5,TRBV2,CASTRETETQYF
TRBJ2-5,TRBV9,CASSLGGGTGETQYF
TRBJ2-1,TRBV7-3,CASSLGTSGVDEQFF
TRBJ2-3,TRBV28,CASSLLGSGTDTQYF
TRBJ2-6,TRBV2,CASSGQGRAGANVLTF
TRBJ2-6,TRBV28,CASSLAGQGRTGANVLTF
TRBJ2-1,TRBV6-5,CASSYTGTSGGYEQFF
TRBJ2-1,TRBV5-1,CASSFPGTVGTDRQFF
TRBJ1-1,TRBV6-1,CASSEDRWNTEAFF
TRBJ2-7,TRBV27,CASNPPGGGEQYF
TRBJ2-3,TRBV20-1,CSALGLGTQYF
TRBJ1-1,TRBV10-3,CAAREDLGNTEAFF
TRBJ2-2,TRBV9,CASSPRLAGGLRELFF